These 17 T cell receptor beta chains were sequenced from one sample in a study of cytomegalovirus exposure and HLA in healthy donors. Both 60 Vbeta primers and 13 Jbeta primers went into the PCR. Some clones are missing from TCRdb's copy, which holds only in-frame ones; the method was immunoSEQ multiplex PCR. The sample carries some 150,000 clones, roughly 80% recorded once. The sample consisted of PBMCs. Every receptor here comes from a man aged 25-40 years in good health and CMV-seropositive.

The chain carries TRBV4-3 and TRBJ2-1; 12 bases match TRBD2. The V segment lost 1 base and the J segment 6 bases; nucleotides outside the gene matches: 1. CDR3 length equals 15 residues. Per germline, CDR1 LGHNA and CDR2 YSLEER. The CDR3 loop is CASSQASGGANEQFF. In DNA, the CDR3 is TGCGCCAGCAGCCAAGCTAGCGGGGGGGCCAATGAGCAGTTCTTC.

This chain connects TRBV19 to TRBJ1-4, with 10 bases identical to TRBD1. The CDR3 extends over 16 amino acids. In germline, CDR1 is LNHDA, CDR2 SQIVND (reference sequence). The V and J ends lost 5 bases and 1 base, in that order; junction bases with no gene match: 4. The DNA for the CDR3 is TGTGCCAGTAGTCCCGGGACAGGGGTAACTAATGAAAAACTGTTTTTT. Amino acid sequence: CASSPGTGVTNEKLFF.

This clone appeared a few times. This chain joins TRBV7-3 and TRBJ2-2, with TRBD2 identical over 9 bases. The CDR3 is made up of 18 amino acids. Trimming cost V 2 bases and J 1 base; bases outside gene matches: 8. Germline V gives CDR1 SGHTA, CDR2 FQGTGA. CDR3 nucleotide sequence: TGTGCCAGCAGCTTACATTTTTCTAGCGGGATGAACACCGGGGAGCTGTTTTTT. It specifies CASSLHFSSGMNTGELFF.

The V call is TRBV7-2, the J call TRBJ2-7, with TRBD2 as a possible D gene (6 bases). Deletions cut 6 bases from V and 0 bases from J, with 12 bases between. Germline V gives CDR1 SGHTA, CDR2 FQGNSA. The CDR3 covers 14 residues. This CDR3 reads CASRLEGSSYEQYF. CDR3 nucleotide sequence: TGTGCCAGCAGATTGGAGGGGAGCTCCTACGAGCAGTACTTC.

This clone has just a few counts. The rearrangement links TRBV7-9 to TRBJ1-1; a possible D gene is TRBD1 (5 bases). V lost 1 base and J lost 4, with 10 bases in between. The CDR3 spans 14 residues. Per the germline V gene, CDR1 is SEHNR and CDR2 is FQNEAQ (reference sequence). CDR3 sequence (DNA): TGTGCCAGCAGCTTAGGGGGCTTCAGCACTGAAGCTTTCTTT. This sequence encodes CASSLGGFSTEAFF.

The CDR3 reads CAWGASYYGYTF. The CDR3 DNA reads as TGTGCCTGGGGGGCCTCCTACTATGGCTACACCTTC. The chain is built from TRBV30 and TRBJ1-2; tentatively, D is TRBD1 (5 bases). CDR1 and CDR2 from the germline V gene are GTSNPN and SVGIG (reference sequence). This CDR3 comprises 12 residues. The V and J ends lost 5 bases and 3 bases respectively, with 10 bases between them.

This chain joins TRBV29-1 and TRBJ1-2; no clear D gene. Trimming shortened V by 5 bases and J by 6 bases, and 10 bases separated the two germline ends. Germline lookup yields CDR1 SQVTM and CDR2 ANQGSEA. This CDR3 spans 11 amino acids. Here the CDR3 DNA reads TGCAGCGTTTGGCAAGTTGATGGCTACACCTTC. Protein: CSVWQVDGYTF.

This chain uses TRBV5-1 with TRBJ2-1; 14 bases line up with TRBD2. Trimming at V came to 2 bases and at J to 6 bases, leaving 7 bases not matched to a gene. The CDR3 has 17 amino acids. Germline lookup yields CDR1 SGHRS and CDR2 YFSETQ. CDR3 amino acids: CASSLSQTSGGGNEQFF. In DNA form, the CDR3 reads TGCGCCAGCAGCTTATCTCAGACTAGCGGGGGGGGCAATGAGCAGTTCTTC.

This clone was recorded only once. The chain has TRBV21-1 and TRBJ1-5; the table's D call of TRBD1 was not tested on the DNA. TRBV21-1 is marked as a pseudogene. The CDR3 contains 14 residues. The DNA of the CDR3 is TGTGCCAGCCGTTTCAGGGGGATTGGTCAGCCCCAGCATTTT. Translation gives CASRFRGIGQPQHF.

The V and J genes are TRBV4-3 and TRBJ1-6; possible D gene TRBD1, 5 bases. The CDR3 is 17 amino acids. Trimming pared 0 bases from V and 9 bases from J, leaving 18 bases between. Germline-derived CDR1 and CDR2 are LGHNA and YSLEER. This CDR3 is CASSQDRLGSRGSPLHF. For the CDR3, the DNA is TGCGCCAGCAGCCAAGACCGACTAGGGAGTAGGGGTTCACCCCTCCACTTT.

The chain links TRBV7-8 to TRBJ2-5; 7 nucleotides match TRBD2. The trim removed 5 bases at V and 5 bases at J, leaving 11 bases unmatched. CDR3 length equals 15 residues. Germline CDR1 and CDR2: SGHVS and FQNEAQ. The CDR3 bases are TGTGCCAGCAGCCCTAGAAGGAGGGACTACGAGACCCAGTACTTC. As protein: CASSPRRRDYETQYF.

The CDR3 loop is CASSSRGRRMNTGELFF. In DNA form, the CDR3 reads TGTGCCAGCAGCTCCAGGGGGCGACGTATGAACACCGGGGAGCTGTTTTTT. V is TRBV7-8 and J is TRBJ2-2, with 8 bases identical to TRBD1. This CDR3 spans 17 amino acids. Germline-derived CDR1 and CDR2 are SGHVS and FQNEAQ. Trimming took 4 bases from V and 1 from J; bases not matched to a gene: 8.

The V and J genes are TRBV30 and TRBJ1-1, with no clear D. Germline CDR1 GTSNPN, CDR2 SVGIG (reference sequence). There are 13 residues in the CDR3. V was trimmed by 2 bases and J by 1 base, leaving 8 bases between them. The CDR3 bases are TGTGCCTGGAGTCGTTTTCCGAACACTGAAGCTTTCTTT. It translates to CAWSRFPNTEAFF.

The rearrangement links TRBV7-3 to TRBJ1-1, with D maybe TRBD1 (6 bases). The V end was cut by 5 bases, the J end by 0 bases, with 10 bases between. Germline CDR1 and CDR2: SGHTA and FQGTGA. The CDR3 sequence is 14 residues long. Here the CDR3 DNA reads TGTGCCAGCAGCCCGGACAGCCTGAACACTGAAGCTTTCTTT. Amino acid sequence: CASSPDSLNTEAFF.

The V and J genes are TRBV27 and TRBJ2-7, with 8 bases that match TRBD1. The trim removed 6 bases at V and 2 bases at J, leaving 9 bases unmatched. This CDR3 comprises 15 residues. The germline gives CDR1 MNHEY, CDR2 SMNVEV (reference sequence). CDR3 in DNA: TGTGCCAGCAGGTCGACAGGGGCAGAGACCTACGAGCAGTACTTC. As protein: CASRSTGAETYEQYF.

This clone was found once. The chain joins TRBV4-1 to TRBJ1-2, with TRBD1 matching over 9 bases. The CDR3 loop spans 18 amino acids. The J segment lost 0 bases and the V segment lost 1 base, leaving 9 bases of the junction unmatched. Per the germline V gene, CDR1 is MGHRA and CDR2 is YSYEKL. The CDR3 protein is CASSQGAQGTGTNYGYTF. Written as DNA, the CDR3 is TGCGCCAGCAGCCAAGGTGCCCAGGGGACAGGGACTAACTATGGCTACACCTTC.

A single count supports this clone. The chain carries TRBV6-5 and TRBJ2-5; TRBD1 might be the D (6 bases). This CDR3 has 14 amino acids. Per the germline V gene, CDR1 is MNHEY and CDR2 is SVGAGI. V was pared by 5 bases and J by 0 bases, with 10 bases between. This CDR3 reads CASSPRDNQETQYF. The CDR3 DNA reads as TGTGCCAGCAGTCCCCGGGACAACCAAGAGACCCAGTACTTC.